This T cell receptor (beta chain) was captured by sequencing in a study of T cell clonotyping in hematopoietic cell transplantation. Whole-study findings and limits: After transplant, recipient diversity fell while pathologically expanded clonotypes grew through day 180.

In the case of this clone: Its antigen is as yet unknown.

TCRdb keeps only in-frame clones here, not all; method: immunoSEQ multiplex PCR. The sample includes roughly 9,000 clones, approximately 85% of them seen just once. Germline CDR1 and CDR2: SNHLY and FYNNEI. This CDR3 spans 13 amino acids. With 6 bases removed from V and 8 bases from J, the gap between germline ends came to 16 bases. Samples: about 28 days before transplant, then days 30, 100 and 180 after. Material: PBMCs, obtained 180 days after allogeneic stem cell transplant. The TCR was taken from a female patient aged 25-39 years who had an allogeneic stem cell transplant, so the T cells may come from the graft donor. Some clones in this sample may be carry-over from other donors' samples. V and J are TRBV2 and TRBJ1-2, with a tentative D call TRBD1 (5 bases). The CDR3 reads CASRAGLLGGYTF. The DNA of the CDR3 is TGTGCCAGCAGGGCGGGACTTCTGGGCGGCTACACCTTC.